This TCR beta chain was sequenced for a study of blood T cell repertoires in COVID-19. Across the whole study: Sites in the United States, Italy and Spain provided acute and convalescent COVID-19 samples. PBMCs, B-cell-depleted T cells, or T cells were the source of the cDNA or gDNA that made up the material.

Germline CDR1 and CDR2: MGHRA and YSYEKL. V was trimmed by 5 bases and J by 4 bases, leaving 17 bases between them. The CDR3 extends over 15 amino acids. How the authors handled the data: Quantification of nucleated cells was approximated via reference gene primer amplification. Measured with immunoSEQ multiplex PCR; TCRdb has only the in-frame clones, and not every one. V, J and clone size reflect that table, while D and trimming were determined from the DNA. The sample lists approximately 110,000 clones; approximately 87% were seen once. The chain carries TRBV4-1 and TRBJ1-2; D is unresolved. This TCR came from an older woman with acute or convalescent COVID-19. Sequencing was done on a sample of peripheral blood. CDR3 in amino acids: CASSSSSGKVYGYTF. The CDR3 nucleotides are TGCGCCAGCAGCTCTTCATCCGGGAAAGTCTATGGCTACACCTTC.